A selection of T cell receptor beta chains follows, all from one sample in a study of regulatory T cells in long-lasting Graves disease. Each CDR3 protein gets one entry after TCRdb re-called the multiplex PCR reads with MiXCR. The sample has a few hundred thousand distinct CDR3 sequences; approximately 15% are singletons. This sample also belongs to another study, concerning T cells in Graves' hyperthyroidism and ophthalmopathy.

The source was peripheral blood mononuclear cells (PBMCs), collected at new diagnosis, from a patient treated with antithyroid drugs. These receptor sequences come from a woman between 50 and 59 years old with Graves disease. Both conserved end residues are part of each CDR3. Fields, in order: D gene, CDR3 length, clone size, V gene, J gene, CDR3 DNA, CDR3 protein. The D gene is left open where the match is weak. Size is stated for part of the rows, as once, few or many counts, or as a class when the clone is expanded.

D gene: NA; CDR3 length: 12; clone size: NA; V gene: TRBV4-2; J gene: TRBJ2-5; CDR3 DNA: TGTGCCAGCAGCCAAGACAGGGTTCCCCAGTACTTC; CDR3 protein: CASSQDRVPQYF
D gene: NA; CDR3 length: 12; clone size: NA; V gene: TRBV7-2; J gene: TRBJ1-6; CDR3 DNA: TGTGCCAGCAGCAGACAAAATTCACCCCTCCACTTT; CDR3 protein: CASSRQNSPLHF
D gene: NA; CDR3 length: 14; clone size: few; V gene: TRBV20-1; J gene: TRBJ1-2; CDR3 DNA: TGCAGTGCTAGACCAAGACTAACTAACTATGGCTACACCTTC; CDR3 protein: CSARPRLTNYGYTF
D gene: TRBD2; CDR3 length: 15; clone size: NA; V gene: TRBV29-1; J gene: TRBJ2-3; CDR3 DNA: TGCAGCGCCGAAACTAGCGATCTGCAGGGTTTTACGCAGTATTTT; CDR3 protein: CSAETSDLQGFTQYF
D gene: TRBD2; CDR3 length: 15; clone size: NA; V gene: TRBV4-1; J gene: TRBJ2-7; CDR3 DNA: TGCGCCAGCAGCCAAGTTTCTAGCGGGAGTCTAGAGCAGTACTTC; CDR3 protein: CASSQVSSGSLEQYF
D gene: NA; CDR3 length: 18; clone size: few; V gene: TRBV6-1; J gene: TRBJ2-2; CDR3 DNA: TGTGCCAGCAGTGACCCGGGCGGGCTACTCACGAACACCGGGGAGCTGTTTTTT; CDR3 protein: CASSDPGGLLTNTGELFF
D gene: NA; CDR3 length: 16; clone size: NA; V gene: TRBV4-1; J gene: TRBJ1-1; CDR3 DNA: TGCGCCGGCAGACATGGGCCGGGGGGCAAGTCCACTGAAGCTTTCTTT; CDR3 protein: CAGRHGPGGKSTEAFF
D gene: NA; CDR3 length: 15; clone size: NA; V gene: TRBV27; J gene: TRBJ2-1; CDR3 DNA: TGTGCCAGCAGTTTACGAACTAGTCTATACAATGAGCAGTTCTTC; CDR3 protein: CASSLRTSLYNEQFF
D gene: TRBD1; CDR3 length: 13; clone size: NA; V gene: TRBV20-1; J gene: TRBJ2-7; CDR3 DNA: TGCAGTGCGAACCGGGACAGGTCCTACGAGCAGTACTTC; CDR3 protein: CSANRDRSYEQYF
D gene: TRBD1; CDR3 length: 12; clone size: NA; V gene: TRBV12-3/TRBV12-4; J gene: TRBJ2-1; CDR3 DNA: TGTGCCAGTGCCCAACAGGGGTATGGGCAGTTCTTC; CDR3 protein: CASAQQGYGQFF
D gene: TRBD1; CDR3 length: 15; clone size: few; V gene: TRBV12-3/TRBV12-4; J gene: TRBJ1-3; CDR3 DNA: TGTGCCCGCAGTGAACGGACAGGAGGTTCCGTCACCATATATTTT; CDR3 protein: CARSERTGGSVTIYF
D gene: TRBD2; CDR3 length: 13; clone size: many; V gene: TRBV28; J gene: TRBJ2-7; CDR3 DNA: TGTGCCAGCAGGAAGACTAGCCGATACGAGCAGTACTTC; CDR3 protein: CASRKTSRYEQYF
D gene: NA; CDR3 length: 14; clone size: NA; V gene: TRBV3-1; J gene: TRBJ1-2; CDR3 DNA: TGTGCCAGCAGCCAAGGCGGTGGGAGATATGGCTACACCTTC; CDR3 protein: CASSQGGGRYGYTF
D gene: NA; CDR3 length: 15; clone size: few; V gene: TRBV6-5; J gene: TRBJ1-5; CDR3 DNA: TGTGCCAGCAGTTACTTTGGGAGGGTGGATCAGCCCCAGCATTTT; CDR3 protein: CASSYFGRVDQPQHF
D gene: TRBD2; CDR3 length: 14; clone size: NA; V gene: TRBV29-1; J gene: TRBJ2-1; CDR3 DNA: TGCAGCGCCCTGACTAGCGGGTTCTACAATGAGCAGTTCTTC; CDR3 protein: CSALTSGFYNEQFF
D gene: NA; CDR3 length: 15; clone size: NA; V gene: TRBV4-1; J gene: TRBJ1-3; CDR3 DNA: TGCGCCAGCAGCCAAGATCTCGGGGTTGGAAACACCATATATTTT; CDR3 protein: CASSQDLGVGNTIYF
D gene: NA; CDR3 length: 13; clone size: many; V gene: TRBV7-3; J gene: TRBJ2-3; CDR3 DNA: TGTGCCAGCAGCGTCAGACAGGCAGATACGCAGTATTTT; CDR3 protein: CASSVRQADTQYF
D gene: NA; CDR3 length: 13; clone size: many; V gene: TRBV30; J gene: TRBJ1-5; CDR3 DNA: TGTGCCTGGAGTGTACGGCCAGATCAGCCCCAGCATTTT; CDR3 protein: CAWSVRPDQPQHF
D gene: NA; CDR3 length: 14; clone size: few; V gene: TRBV10-3; J gene: TRBJ2-3; CDR3 DNA: TGTGCCATCAGTGTGCTGGAGTCCACAGATACGCAGTATTTT; CDR3 protein: CAISVLESTDTQYF
D gene: TRBD1; CDR3 length: 14; clone size: many; V gene: TRBV13; J gene: TRBJ1-2; CDR3 DNA: TGTGCCAGCAGCTTTTCCGGGACAGGCCATGGCTACACCTTC; CDR3 protein: CASSFSGTGHGYTF
D gene: NA; CDR3 length: 13; clone size: NA; V gene: TRBV6-1; J gene: TRBJ2-2; CDR3 DNA: TGTGCCAGCAGTAAATCGGGCACCGGGGAGCTGTTTTTT; CDR3 protein: CASSKSGTGELFF
D gene: TRBD2; CDR3 length: 17; clone size: many; V gene: TRBV27; J gene: TRBJ2-1; CDR3 DNA: TGTGCCAGCAGTTCTCCTAGAGCTCTAGCGGGAGGGCTTGAGCAGTTCTTC; CDR3 protein: CASSSPRALAGGLEQFF
D gene: NA; CDR3 length: 16; clone size: many; V gene: TRBV3-1; J gene: TRBJ2-4; CDR3 DNA: TGTGCCAGCAGCCAAGGTCGAGCTGCAGGGTGGGACATTCAGTACTTC; CDR3 protein: CASSQGRAAGWDIQYF
D gene: NA; CDR3 length: 14; clone size: NA; V gene: TRBV27; J gene: TRBJ2-2; CDR3 DNA: TGTGTCAGCAGAGTTATGGGGGTGTCCGGGGAGCTGTTTTTT; CDR3 protein: CVSRVMGVSGELFF
D gene: TRBD1; CDR3 length: 15; clone size: many; V gene: TRBV30; J gene: TRBJ2-3; CDR3 DNA: TGTGCCTGGAGTGTAGACAGGGGAGGAACAGATACGCAGTATTTT; CDR3 protein: CAWSVDRGGTDTQYF
D gene: TRBD2; CDR3 length: 15; clone size: NA; V gene: TRBV5-1; J gene: TRBJ2-7; CDR3 DNA: TGCGCCAGCAGCCCTGGGAGGGGTGCCCACTACGAGCAGTACTTC; CDR3 protein: CASSPGRGAHYEQYF
D gene: NA; CDR3 length: 12; clone size: many; V gene: TRBV11-2; J gene: TRBJ2-7; CDR3 DNA: TGTGCCAGCAGCTGGGAAGGGAACGAGCAGTACTTC; CDR3 protein: CASSWEGNEQYF
D gene: NA; CDR3 length: 15; clone size: many; V gene: TRBV6-9; J gene: TRBJ2-7; CDR3 DNA: TGTGCCAGCAGTTACGGAGTACCACCCGTCTCCGAGCAGTACTTC; CDR3 protein: CASSYGVPPVSEQYF
D gene: NA; CDR3 length: 12; clone size: few; V gene: TRBV28; J gene: TRBJ2-7; CDR3 DNA: TGTGCCAGCAGTGGGACCATTTACGAGCAGTACTTC; CDR3 protein: CASSGTIYEQYF
D gene: NA; CDR3 length: 15; clone size: many; V gene: TRBV4-1; J gene: TRBJ1-1; CDR3 DNA: TGCGCCAGCAGCCAAGTACGGGACTCGAACACTGAAGCTTTCTTT; CDR3 protein: CASSQVRDSNTEAFF
D gene: TRBD2; CDR3 length: 18; clone size: NA; V gene: TRBV7-9; J gene: TRBJ2-1; CDR3 DNA: TGTGCCAGCAGCTTTTCTAGCGGGAGGGCCTTCTCCTACGATGAGCAGTTCTTC; CDR3 protein: CASSFSSGRAFSYDEQFF
D gene: NA; CDR3 length: 14; clone size: many; V gene: TRBV11-2; J gene: TRBJ1-5; CDR3 DNA: TGTGCCAGCAGCTTCTTAGGGGCGTCTCAGCCCCAGCATTTT; CDR3 protein: CASSFLGASQPQHF
D gene: NA; CDR3 length: 13; clone size: NA; V gene: TRBV2; J gene: TRBJ1-2; CDR3 DNA: TGTGCCAGCAGTGAACAGGGTTCCTATGGCTACACCTTC; CDR3 protein: CASSEQGSYGYTF
D gene: NA; CDR3 length: 12; clone size: many; V gene: TRBV2; J gene: TRBJ1-1; CDR3 DNA: TGTGCCAGCAGTGTGGCTGACACTGAAGCTTTCTTT; CDR3 protein: CASSVADTEAFF